This passage covers 18 T cell receptor beta chains from one sample sequenced in a study of radiation and T cells in renal cell carcinoma. TCRdb's table, derived via immunoSEQ multiplex PCR, lists solely in-frame clones and lacks some. The table has almost 8,500 clones, around 61% seen once. Treatment given: treatment-naive control, cytoreductive nephrectomy. The specimen was tumor tissue, collected from a patient whose treatment was nephrectomy without radiotherapy. The receptors shown here come from a man in his 60s with renal cell carcinoma.

V and J are TRBV28 and TRBJ2-7, with unresolved D. This CDR3 spans 12 amino acids. V shed 5 bases and J shed 9 bases, with 14 bases lying between them. The V gene's germline CDR1 is MDHEN and CDR2 SYDVKM. The CDR3 sequence: CASSLAGFSQYF. The CDR3 nucleotides are TGTGCCAGCAGTCTCGCTGGATTTTCGCAGTACTTC.

The rearrangement links TRBV5-5 to TRBJ1-1; TRBD1 matches 8 bases. With 4 bases clipped from V and 1 base from J, the junction kept 9 bases outside the gene matches. This CDR3 region has 16 residues. CDR1 is SGHKS, CDR2 YYEKEE, per germline (reference sequence). The CDR3 loop is CASSRAGGLQNTEAFF. The DNA of the CDR3 is TGTGCCAGCAGCCGGGCAGGGGGCCTGCAGAACACTGAAGCTTTCTTT.

V usage is TRBV9 and J usage is TRBJ2-7, with TRBD2 matching 9 bases. Per germline, CDR1 SGDLS and CDR2 YYNGEE. CDR3 length: 16 residues. After removal of 2 bases from V and 5 bases from J, the junction contained 11 bases not matched to a gene. The CDR3 region is CASSVVGGLAPHEQYF. The CDR3 bases are TGTGCCAGCAGCGTTGTGGGGGGACTAGCCCCCCACGAGCAGTACTTC.

The rearrangement links TRBV11-3 to TRBJ2-1, with TRBD2 matching over 10 bases. The CDR3 covers 17 residues. With V trimmed by 6 bases and J by 2 bases, 10 bases remained unmatched. Per the germline V gene, CDR1 is SGHNT and CDR2 is YENEEA. The CDR3 is CASSHAGTSAPYNEQFF. The CDR3 nucleotides are TGTGCCAGCAGTCACGCCGGGACTAGCGCGCCCTACAATGAGCAGTTCTTC.

The CDR3 DNA is TGTGCCAGCAGCCAAGGAGAAGCGGGAGGTTCCTACAATGAGCAGTTCTTC. Its translation: CASSQGEAGGSYNEQFF. This chain joins TRBV4-2 and TRBJ2-1, with 9 bases fitting TRBD2. Germline CDR1 and CDR2: LGHNA and YNFKEQ. The CDR3 extends over 17 amino acids. Trimming took 1 base from V and 1 from J; bases not matched to a gene: 5.

This clone was detected a few times. The CDR3 loop is CAISGGQGNTEAFF. DNA of the CDR3: TGTGCCATCAGTGGTGGACAGGGGAACACTGAAGCTTTCTTT. This sequence joins TRBV10-3 and TRBJ1-1; 8 nucleotides agree with TRBD1. The CDR3 length is 14 residues. In germline, CDR1 is ENHRY, CDR2 SYGVKD. The V and J ends lost 4 bases and 1 base, in that order; junction bases with no gene match: 2.

V and J are TRBV14 and TRBJ1-2; D unclear. Germline CDR1 and CDR2: SGHDN and FVKESK. V lost 4 bases and J 3 bases, leaving 21 bases between the germline ends. The CDR3 extends over 17 amino acids. The CDR3 sequence: CASSPSGYWGGDYGYTF. CDR3 coding DNA: TGTGCCAGCAGCCCCTCGGGTTATTGGGGTGGAGACTATGGCTACACCTTC.

This sequence joins TRBV5-1 and TRBJ1-5, with D unresolved. V was shortened by 0 bases and J by 5 bases, with 12 bases between the two germline ends. The CDR3 contains 15 residues. Germline CDR1 is SGHRS and CDR2 is YFSETQ. The CDR3 nucleotides read TGCGCCAGCAGCTTGGGTCCTATGCGGGATCAGCCCCAGCATTTT. Protein sequence: CASSLGPMRDQPQHF.

This clone was observed a few times. J is TRBJ1-4 and V is TRBV9; D perhaps matches TRBD1 (5 bases). Trimming took 1 base from V and 4 from J, leaving 11 bases between them. Germline loops: CDR1 SGDLS, CDR2 YYNGEE. The CDR3 extends over 15 amino acids. The CDR3 loop reads CASSVRTSLNEKLFF. The CDR3, as DNA: TGTGCCAGCAGCGTACGGACAAGCCTTAATGAAAAACTGTTTTTT. Based on the CDR3 plus reference TRBV9 and TRBJ1-4, the full variable domain is DSGVTQTPKHLITATGQRVTLRCSPRSGDLSVYWYQQSLDQGLQFLIQYYNGEERAKGNILERFSAQQFPDLHSELNLSSLELGDSALYFCASSVRTSLNEKLFFGSGTQLSVL.

This chain uses TRBV11-3 with TRBJ1-2, with TRBD1 identical over 7 bases. V gave up 5 bases and J gave up 3 bases; unmatched junction bases: 6. The CDR3 loop spans 14 amino acids. The germline CDR1 and CDR2 sequences are SGHNT and YENEEA. CDR3 protein: CASSPRTGDYGYTF. The CDR3 coding sequence is TGTGCCAGCAGCCCACGAACAGGGGACTATGGCTACACCTTC.

The chain employs TRBV11-3 and TRBJ1-1, with D unresolved. The CDR3 runs to 13 residues. Germline CDR1 reads SGHNT; CDR2 reads YENEEA. Trimming shortened V by 5 bases and J by 1 base, and 8 bases separated the two germline ends. CDR3 DNA: TGTGCCAGCAGCGATATACCGAACACTGAAGCTTTCTTT. Translated, it gives CASSDIPNTEAFF.

This clone was counted only a few times. This sequence joins TRBV7-9 and TRBJ2-7, with D possibly being TRBD1 (6 bases). CDR3 size: 13 residues. The V and J ends lost 2 bases and 7 bases respectively, with 12 bases between them. The germline gives CDR1 SEHNR, CDR2 FQNEAQ (reference sequence). In DNA, the CDR3 is TGTGCCAGCAGCTTAAGCAGGGGTGGGGAGCAGTACTTC. Its protein product is CASSLSRGGEQYF.

The chain has TRBV6-5 and TRBJ1-1; 7 bases fit TRBD1. This CDR3 is built from 14 residues. V shed 5 bases and J 5 bases; nucleotides not matched to a gene: 8. Germline assignment: CDR1 MNHEY and CDR2 SVGAGI. DNA of the CDR3: TGTGCCAGCAGTCCCTGGACAGGTGAAACTGAAGCTTTCTTT. This codes for CASSPWTGETEAFF.

CDR3 bases: TGTGCCAGCAGCCCGACCTCACTAGGACAAGAGACCCAGTACTTC. Translation: CASSPTSLGQETQYF. The J gene is TRBJ2-5, the V gene TRBV5-5; a weak D match, TRBD2 (5 bases). Germline V gene sequence: CDR1 SGHKS, CDR2 YYEKEE (reference sequence). V gave up 4 bases and J gave up 2 bases, with 15 bases separating them. CDR3 length: 15 residues.

This chain joins TRBV12-5 and TRBJ2-2; D remains ambiguous. This CDR3 spans 11 amino acids. Germline CDR1 is LGHNT and CDR2 is FRNRAP. Trimming took 7 bases from V and 7 from J, leaving 7 bases between them. CDR3 coding DNA: TGTGCTAGTGCTTTACACGGGGAGCTGTTTTTT. It translates to CASALHGELFF.

The V call is TRBV5-1, the J call TRBJ2-1; the D is unclear. Germline CDR1 and CDR2: SGHRS and YFSETQ. The CDR3 is 15 amino acids. The V and J ends lost 3 bases and 8 bases respectively, with 18 bases between them. The CDR3 sequence: CASSSMAGVTDEQFF. CDR3 DNA: TGCGCCAGCAGCTCCATGGCCGGAGTAACCGATGAGCAGTTCTTC. The variable domain in full, completed from reference TRBV5-1 and TRBJ2-1, reads KAGVTQTPRYLIKTRGQQVTLSCSPISGHRSVSWYQQTPGQGLQFLFEYFSETQRNKGNFPGRFSGRQFSNSRSEMNVSTLELGDSALYLCASSSMAGVTDEQFFGPGTRLTVL.

The CDR3 DNA follows: TGCAGCGACCTGGACAGGGGCGCAGATACGCAGTATTTT. Its protein product is CSDLDRGADTQYF. V usage is TRBV29-1 and J usage is TRBJ2-3, with 9 bases aligning to TRBD1. Germline trimming cut 7 bases from V and 4 bases from J; bases unmatched to any gene: 6. CDR3 length: 13 amino acids. Looked up from germline, CDR1 is SQVTM and CDR2 is ANQGSEA.

This clone was picked up one time. The genes are TRBV11-1 and TRBJ1-2; 10 nucleotides line up with TRBD1. With 5 bases clipped from V and 6 bases from J, the junction kept 9 bases outside the gene matches. The CDR3 is 15 amino acids. Germline CDR1 SGHAT, CDR2 FQDESV (reference sequence). The CDR3 loop is CASSPRTGGPHGYTF. CDR3 in DNA: TGTGCCAGCAGCCCACGGACAGGGGGACCACATGGCTACACCTTC.